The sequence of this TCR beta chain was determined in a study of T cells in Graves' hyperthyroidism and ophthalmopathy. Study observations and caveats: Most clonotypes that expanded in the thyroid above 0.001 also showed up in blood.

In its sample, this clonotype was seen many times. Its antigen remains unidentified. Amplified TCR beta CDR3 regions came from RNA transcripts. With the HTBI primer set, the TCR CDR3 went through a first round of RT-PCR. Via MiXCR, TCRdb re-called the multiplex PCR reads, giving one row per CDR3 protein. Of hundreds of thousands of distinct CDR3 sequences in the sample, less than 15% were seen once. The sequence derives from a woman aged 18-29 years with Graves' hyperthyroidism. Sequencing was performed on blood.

In DNA, the CDR3 is TGCAGTGCGCCAGGGCCCTACAATGAGCAGTTCTTC. Translation gives CSAPGPYNEQFF. The V call is TRBV20-1, the J call TRBJ2-1; possibly TRBD1 for D (5 bases). The V gene's germline CDR1 is DFQATT and CDR2 SNEGSKA (reference sequence). The V end lost 6 bases, the J end lost 2 bases, and 8 bases lay between the germline ends. The CDR3 sequence is 12 residues long.